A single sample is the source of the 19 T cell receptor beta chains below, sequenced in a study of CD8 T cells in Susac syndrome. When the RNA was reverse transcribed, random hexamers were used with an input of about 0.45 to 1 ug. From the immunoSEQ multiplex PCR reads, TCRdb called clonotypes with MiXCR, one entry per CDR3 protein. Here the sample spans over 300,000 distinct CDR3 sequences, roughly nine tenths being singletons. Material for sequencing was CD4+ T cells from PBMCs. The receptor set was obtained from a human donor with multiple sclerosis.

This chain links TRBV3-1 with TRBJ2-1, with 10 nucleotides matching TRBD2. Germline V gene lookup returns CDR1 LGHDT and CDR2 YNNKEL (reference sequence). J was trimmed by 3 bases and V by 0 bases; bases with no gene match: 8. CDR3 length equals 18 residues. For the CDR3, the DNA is TGTGCCAGCAGCCAAGAAGGGTCCACTAGCGGGGACTACAATGAGCAGTTCTTC. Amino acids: CASSQEGSTSGDYNEQFF.

The CDR3 sequence: CASRGLRNSPLHF. DNA of the CDR3: TGTGCCAGCAGGGGACTGAGAAATTCACCCCTCCACTTT. This chain links TRBV2 with TRBJ1-6, with D perhaps TRBD1 (5 bases). CDR3 length equals 13 residues. In germline, CDR1 is SNHLY, CDR2 FYNNEI. V was shortened by 6 bases and J by 7 bases, with 10 bases between the two germline ends.

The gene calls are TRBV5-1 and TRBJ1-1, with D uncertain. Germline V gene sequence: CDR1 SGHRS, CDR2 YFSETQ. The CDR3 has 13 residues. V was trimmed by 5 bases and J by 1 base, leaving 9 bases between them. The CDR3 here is CASRSPWNTEAFF. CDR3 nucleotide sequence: TGCGCCAGCAGATCGCCATGGAACACTGAAGCTTTCTTT.

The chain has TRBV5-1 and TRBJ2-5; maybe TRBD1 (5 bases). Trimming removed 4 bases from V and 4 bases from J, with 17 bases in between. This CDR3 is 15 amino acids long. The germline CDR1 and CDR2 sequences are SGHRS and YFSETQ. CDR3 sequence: CASSAQGLVRETQYF. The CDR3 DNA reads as TGCGCCAGCAGCGCCCAGGGTTTGGTAAGAGAGACCCAGTACTTC.

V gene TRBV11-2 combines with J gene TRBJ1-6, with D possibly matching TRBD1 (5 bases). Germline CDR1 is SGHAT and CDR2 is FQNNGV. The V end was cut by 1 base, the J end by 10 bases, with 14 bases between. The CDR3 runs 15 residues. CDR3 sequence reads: CASSLAGLPDSPLHF. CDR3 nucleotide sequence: TGTGCCAGCAGCTTAGCGGGACTACCGGACTCACCCCTCCACTTT.

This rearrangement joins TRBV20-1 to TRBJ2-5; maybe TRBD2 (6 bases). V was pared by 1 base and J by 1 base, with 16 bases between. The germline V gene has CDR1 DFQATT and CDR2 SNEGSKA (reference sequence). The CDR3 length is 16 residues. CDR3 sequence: CSARGVGGILQETQYF. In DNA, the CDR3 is TGCAGTGCTAGAGGGGTTGGCGGGATACTCCAAGAGACCCAGTACTTC.

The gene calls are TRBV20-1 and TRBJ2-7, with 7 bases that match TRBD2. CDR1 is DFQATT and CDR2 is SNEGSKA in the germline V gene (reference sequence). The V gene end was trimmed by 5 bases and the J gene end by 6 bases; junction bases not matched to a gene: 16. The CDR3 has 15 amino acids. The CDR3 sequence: CSAYRGGGSVVEQYF. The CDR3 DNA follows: TGCAGTGCTTACCGAGGCGGCGGGAGCGTGGTCGAGCAGTACTTC.

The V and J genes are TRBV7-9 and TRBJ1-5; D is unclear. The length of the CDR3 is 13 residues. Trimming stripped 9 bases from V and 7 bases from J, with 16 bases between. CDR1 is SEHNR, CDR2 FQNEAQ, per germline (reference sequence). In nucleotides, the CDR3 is TGTGCCAGTTCGGATAATGAGCCCCAGCCCCAGCATTTT. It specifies CASSDNEPQPQHF.

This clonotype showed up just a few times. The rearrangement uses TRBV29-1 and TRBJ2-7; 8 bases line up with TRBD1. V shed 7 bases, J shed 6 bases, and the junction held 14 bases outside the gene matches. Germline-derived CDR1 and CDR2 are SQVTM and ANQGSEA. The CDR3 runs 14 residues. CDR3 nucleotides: TGCAGCGCTAGGGTGGGGACCGGGACAGGCGAGCAGTACTTC. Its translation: CSARVGTGTGEQYF.

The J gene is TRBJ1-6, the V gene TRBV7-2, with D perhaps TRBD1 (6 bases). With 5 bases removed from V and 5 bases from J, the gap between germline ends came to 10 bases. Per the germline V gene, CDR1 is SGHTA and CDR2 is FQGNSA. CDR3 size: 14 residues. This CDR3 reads CASSTGQNNSPLHF. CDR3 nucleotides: TGTGCCAGCAGCACAGGACAGAATAATTCACCCCTCCACTTT.

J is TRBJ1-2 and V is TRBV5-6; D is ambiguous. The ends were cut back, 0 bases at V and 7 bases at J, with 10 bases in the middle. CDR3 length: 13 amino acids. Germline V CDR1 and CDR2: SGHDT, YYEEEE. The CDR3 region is CASSLEWPGGYTF. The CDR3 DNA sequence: TGTGCCAGCAGCTTGGAATGGCCAGGTGGCTACACCTTC. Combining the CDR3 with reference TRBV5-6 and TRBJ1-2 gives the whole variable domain DAGVTQSPTHLIKTRGQQVTLRCSPKSGHDTVSWYQQALGQGPQFIFQYYEEEERQRGNFPDRFSGHQFPNYSSELNVNALLLGDSALYLCASSLEWPGGYTFGSGTRLTVV.

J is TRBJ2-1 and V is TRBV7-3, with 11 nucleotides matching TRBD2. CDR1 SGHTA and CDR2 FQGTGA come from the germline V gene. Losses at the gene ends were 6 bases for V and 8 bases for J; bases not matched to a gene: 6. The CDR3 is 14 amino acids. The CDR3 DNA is TGTGCCAGCAGACTAGCGGGAGATTTCGATGAGCAGTTCTTC. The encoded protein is CASRLAGDFDEQFF.

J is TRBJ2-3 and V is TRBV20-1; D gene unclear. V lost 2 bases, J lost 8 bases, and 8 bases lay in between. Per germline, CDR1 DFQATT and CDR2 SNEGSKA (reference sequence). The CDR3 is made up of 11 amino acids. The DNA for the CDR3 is TGCAGTGCTAGAAAGGCGGTTACGCAGTATTTT. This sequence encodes CSARKAVTQYF.

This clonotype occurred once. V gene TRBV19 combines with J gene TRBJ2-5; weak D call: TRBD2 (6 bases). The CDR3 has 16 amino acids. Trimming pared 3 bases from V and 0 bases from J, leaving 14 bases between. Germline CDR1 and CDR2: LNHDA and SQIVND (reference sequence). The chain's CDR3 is CASSMASGGYQETQYF. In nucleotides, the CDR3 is TGTGCCAGTAGTATGGCGAGCGGAGGGTACCAAGAGACCCAGTACTTC.

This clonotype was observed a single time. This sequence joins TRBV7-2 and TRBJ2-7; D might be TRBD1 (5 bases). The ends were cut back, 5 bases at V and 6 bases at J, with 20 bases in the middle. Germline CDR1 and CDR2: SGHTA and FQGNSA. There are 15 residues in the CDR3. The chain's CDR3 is CASSGWQGVSGEQYF. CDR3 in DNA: TGTGCCAGCAGCGGATGGCAGGGTGTATCGGGCGAGCAGTACTTC.

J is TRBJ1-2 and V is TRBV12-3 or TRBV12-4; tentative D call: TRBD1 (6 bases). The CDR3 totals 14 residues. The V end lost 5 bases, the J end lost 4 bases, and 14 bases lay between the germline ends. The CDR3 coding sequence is TGTGCCAGCAGTCCCTTCTCGACAGGCTATGGCTACACCTTC. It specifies CASSPFSTGYGYTF.

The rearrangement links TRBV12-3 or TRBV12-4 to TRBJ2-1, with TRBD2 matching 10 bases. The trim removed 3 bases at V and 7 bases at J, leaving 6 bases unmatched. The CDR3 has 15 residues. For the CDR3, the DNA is TGTGCCAGCAGTTTGGAGCGGGGGGGCAGGAATGAGCAGTTCTTC. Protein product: CASSLERGGRNEQFF.

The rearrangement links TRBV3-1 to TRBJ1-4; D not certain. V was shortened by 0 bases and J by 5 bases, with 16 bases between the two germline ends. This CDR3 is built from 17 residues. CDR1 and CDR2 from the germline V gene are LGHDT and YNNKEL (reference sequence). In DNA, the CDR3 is TGTGCCAGCAGCCAAGACCCGCGACCCCAGGCGAATGAAAAACTGTTTTTT. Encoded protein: CASSQDPRPQANEKLFF. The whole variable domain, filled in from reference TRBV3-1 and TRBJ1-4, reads DTAVSQTPKYLVTQMGNDKSIKCEQNLGHDTMYWYKQDSKKFLKIMFSYNNKELIINETVPNRFSPKSPDKAHLNLHINSLELGDSAVYFCASSQDPRPQANEKLFFGSGTQLSVL.

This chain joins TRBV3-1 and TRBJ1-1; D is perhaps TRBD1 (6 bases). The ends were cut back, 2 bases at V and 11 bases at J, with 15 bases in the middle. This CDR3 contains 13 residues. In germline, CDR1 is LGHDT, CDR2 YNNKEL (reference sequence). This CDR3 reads CASSQSWGLEAFF. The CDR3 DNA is TGTGCCAGCAGCCAATCTTGGGGGCTCGAGGCTTTCTTT.